Described below is a single TCR beta chain sequence and its context. Its antigen is still unknown. The data originate from a study of T-cell memory formation after mild COVID-19. Study summary: Largely, TCR clusters stayed within a single donor.

Study-wide findings and caveats: Still unconfirmed is whether the second-wave clones peaking on day 37 recognized SARS-CoV-2. Contracting clones from day 15 to 85 showed balanced CD4/CD8; later expanders favored CD4+.

Researchers used 5'RACE with constant-segment primers to make TCR alpha and TCR beta cDNA libraries that carry sample barcodes and UMIs. TCRdb recomputed calls from the 5' RACE reads with MiXCR, one row per CDR3 protein. The profile shows roughly 450,000 distinct CDR3 sequences, around a sixth of them singletons. There are 17 residues in the CDR3. Per germline, CDR1 LGHDT and CDR2 YNNKEL (reference sequence). With 0 bases clipped from V and 2 bases from J, the junction kept 8 bases outside the gene matches. The clonotype originates from an adult woman who had mild COVID-19 (a few samples of this study predate the infection). Cell type and time point are not known. The sequencing input was PBMCs or a T cell subset sorted from them (not recorded which). V and J are TRBV3-1 and TRBJ2-3; 7 bases fit TRBD2. For the CDR3, the DNA is TGTGCCAGCAGCCAAGATCGGTCGGGGGGATACACAGATACGCAGTATTTT. It specifies CASSQDRSGGYTDTQYF.